This T cell receptor (beta chain) originates from a study of long-term antiretroviral therapy in people with HIV. Notes on this clone: As yet, its antigen is unknown.

Researchers ran immunoSEQ v3.0 at survey level. TCRdb's copy holds only in-frame clones and misses some; the assay was immunoSEQ multiplex PCR. In the table there are almost 35,000 clones, approximately 84% of which are singletons. Study outcomes and limitations: Repertoires from HIV showed CDR3 length ranges narrower than those of controls.

The V gene lost 0 bases and the J gene lost 2 bases, with 14 bases spanning the gap. Per germline, CDR1 GTSNPN and CDR2 SVGIG (reference sequence). The CDR3 runs to 16 residues. This clonotype was sampled from a woman aged 30 to 39 with HIV. The sample in question was unsorted PBMCs, obtained just over 2.7 years before starting antiretroviral therapy. The chain carries TRBV30 and TRBJ1-5; D remains unclear. The CDR3 coding sequence is TGTGCCTGGAGTGTCACCCCTGGGGATGGCAATCAGCCCCAGCATTTT. Translation gives CAWSVTPGDGNQPQHF.